The 4 T cell receptor beta chains presented below share a single source sample, sequenced in a study of Graves' ophthalmopathy and Graves' hyperthyroidism. Scientists amplified the TCR beta CDR3 regions from RNA transcripts. The workflow started with a first-round RT-PCR run with HTBI primers and then moved on to a second-round multiplex PCR. TCRdb re-called the multiplex PCR reads through MiXCR, storing one row per CDR3 protein. The sample carries 300,000 or so distinct CDR3 sequences, roughly a sixth recorded once. Sequencing used peripheral blood. Receptor source: an adult man with Graves' ophthalmopathy.

The sample holds many counts of this clonotype. The genes are TRBV20-1 and TRBJ1-3, with TRBD1 as a possible D gene (5 bases). The CDR3 consists of 18 residues. Trimming stripped 0 bases from V and 0 bases from J, with 18 bases between. CDR1 DFQATT and CDR2 SNEGSKA come from the germline V gene (reference sequence). The CDR3 region is CSARDGGRAQSSGNTIYF. CDR3 in DNA: TGCAGTGCTAGAGATGGTGGCAGGGCCCAGAGCTCTGGAAACACCATATATTTT.

This clonotype showed up many times. V gene TRBV27 combines with J gene TRBJ1-5, with a tentative D call TRBD1 (5 bases). The CDR3 length is 15 residues. Trimming removed 2 bases from V and 4 bases from J, with 12 bases in between. Germline V gene data show CDR1 as MNHEY and CDR2 as SMNVEV (reference sequence). CDR3 in amino acids: CASSLHWGGNQPQHF. CDR3 DNA sequence: TGTGCCAGCAGTTTACACTGGGGGGGAAATCAGCCCCAGCATTTT.

This clonotype has ten or more counts. This chain joins TRBV29-1 and TRBJ2-7; TRBD1 agrees at 8 bases. Unmatched junction bases numbered 3, after V lost 2 bases and J lost 3 bases. CDR1 and CDR2 from the germline V gene are SQVTM and ANQGSEA. The CDR3 has 13 residues. The CDR3 spells CSVEFGQGYEQYF. In DNA, the CDR3 is TGCAGCGTTGAATTCGGACAGGGCTACGAGCAGTACTTC.

The sample holds many counts of this clonotype. The chain has TRBV6-5 and TRBJ2-7; TRBD1 agrees at 7 bases. Germline assignment: CDR1 MNHEY and CDR2 SVGAGI. This CDR3 has 14 amino acids. V shed 4 bases, J shed 3 bases, and the junction held 6 bases outside the gene matches. This CDR3 reads CASSSDRVIYEQYF. The CDR3 nucleotides read TGTGCCAGCAGTTCCGACAGGGTCATCTACGAGCAGTACTTC.